The clone carrying this TCR beta chain has at least ten counts. Its antigen is not identified. The use of genomic DNA as template underpinned the TCR beta VDJ and CDR3 profiling. MiXCR, applied by TCRdb to the reads, yields one record per CDR3 protein. The sample carries over 150,000 distinct CDR3 sequences, 50% to 55% recorded once. The CDR3 spans 14 residues. Germline loops: CDR1 KGHDR, CDR2 SFDVKD. Trimming left V 5 bases short and J 7 bases short, with 14 bases between. The source of the sample is a study of CD8+CD57+ T cells in acquired aplastic anemia. The overall study: The mean DNA yield obtained from sorted CD4+ and CD8+ cells came to 3.2 ug. CD4+ cells from healthy donors averaged around 10 million reads.

Study results and caveats: No significant difference in CD8+ Simpson's diversity was found between patients and controls. It was found that nearly 30 CD8+ CDR3 sequences were shared between patients and controls.

Sequencing was done on a sample of sorted CD4+, CD8+, or CD8+CD57+ T cells (not recorded which) from PBMCs. The chain combines TRBV24-1 with TRBJ2-1; tentative D call: TRBD1 (6 bases). This sequence was found in a human donor in good health, serving as a control. The CDR3 coding sequence is TGTGCCACCAGTGGACAGGATAGGCAGAATGAGCAGTTCTTC. It encodes CATSGQDRQNEQFF.